The 21 T cell receptor beta chains presented below share a single source sample, sequenced in a study of OX40 agonist ivuxolimab in advanced cancers. The method was the immunoSEQ multiplex PCR assay. Not all clones reach the TCRdb copy of this immuneACCESS table, which keeps in-frame sequences only. Checked studies attribute under half of the gap to unresolved V genes and leave the rest unexplained. The sample table records more than 25,000 clones; approximately 84% of these occur just once. The leading ten clones occupy roughly 26% of the sample. This material consisted of CD4+ or CD8+ T cells sorted from blood, taken in a trial of the OX40 agonist ivuxolimab. These receptors were obtained from an adult with an advanced solid tumor such as melanoma, head and neck, liver or kidney cancer.

This clone has a handful of counts. This rearrangement joins TRBV7-8 to TRBJ1-2; 7 nucleotides agree with TRBD1. The germline V gene encodes CDR1 SGHVS and CDR2 FQNEAQ. The CDR3 is 13 residues long. With V trimmed by 3 bases and J by 8 bases, 6 bases remained unmatched. The CDR3 DNA is TGTGCCAGCAGCTTCGGCAGGGGGACCGGCTACACCTTC. Encoded protein: CASSFGRGTGYTF.

The chain combines TRBV5-6 with TRBJ2-7; no definite D call. V was pared by 0 bases and J by 2 bases, with 6 bases between. The CDR3 extends over 13 amino acids. The germline V gene encodes CDR1 SGHDT and CDR2 YYEEEE. The DNA of the CDR3 is TGTGCCAGCAGCTTGGTTTCGCCCTACGAGCAGTACTTC. Protein sequence: CASSLVSPYEQYF.

This chain uses TRBV6-5 with TRBJ2-7; 9 bases fit TRBD1. Germline values: CDR1 MNHEY, CDR2 SVGAGI. J lost 3 bases, V lost 5 bases, and 8 bases had no gene match. This CDR3 region has 15 residues. The CDR3 protein is CASSGQGLKSYEQYF. The CDR3 bases are TGTGCCAGCAGTGGACAGGGGTTGAAAAGCTACGAGCAGTACTTC.

This rearrangement joins TRBV6-5 to TRBJ2-2; 9 bases match TRBD2. The V gene's germline CDR1 is MNHEY and CDR2 SVGAGI. With 4 bases clipped from V and 8 bases from J, the junction kept 8 bases outside the gene matches. The CDR3 loop spans 15 amino acids. The CDR3 spells CASSLAAGGWGELFF. The CDR3 region has the DNA TGTGCCAGCAGTTTGGCAGCGGGGGGATGGGGGGAGCTGTTTTTT.

This clone was seen more than once but under ten times. V usage is TRBV27 and J usage is TRBJ1-2, with D hard to call. The CDR3 has 14 amino acids. V lost 3 bases and J lost 2, with 10 bases in between. The germline V gene has CDR1 MNHEY and CDR2 SMNVEV (reference sequence). The CDR3 sequence: CASSFIGGNYGYTF. As DNA, the CDR3 is TGTGCCAGCAGTTTCATCGGCGGGAACTATGGCTACACCTTC.

V gene TRBV5-5 combines with J gene TRBJ2-5; 8 bases fit TRBD1. CDR1 and CDR2 from the germline V gene are SGHKS and YYEKEE (reference sequence). This CDR3 has 16 residues. The J segment lost 5 bases and the V segment lost 0 bases, leaving 9 bases of the junction unmatched. The CDR3 region is CASSLGGMDRAETQYF. The CDR3, as DNA: TGTGCCAGCAGCTTGGGGGGGATGGACAGGGCCGAGACCCAGTACTTC.

This clone has just one count. This sequence joins TRBV9 and TRBJ2-1; 9 bases line up with TRBD1. The V gene's germline CDR1 is SGDLS and CDR2 YYNGEE. V shed 4 bases, J shed 9 bases, and the junction held 14 bases outside the gene matches. CDR3 length equals 16 residues. The CDR3 here is CASSNHPGQGNSEQFF. For the CDR3, the DNA is TGTGCCAGCAGCAATCATCCGGGACAGGGAAATAGTGAGCAGTTCTTC.

The chain combines TRBV4-1 with TRBJ1-4; weak D call: TRBD1 (6 bases). Trimming took off 1 base at V and 6 bases at J, with 9 bases between the two ends. CDR1 is MGHRA and CDR2 is YSYEKL in the germline V gene. This CDR3 has 14 amino acids. The CDR3 bases are TGCGCCAGCAGCCAAGGTCCAGGGGATGAAAAACTGTTTTTT. The encoded protein is CASSQGPGDEKLFF.

The chain employs TRBV13 and TRBJ1-2, with D maybe TRBD1 (5 bases). V dropped 7 bases and J dropped 2 bases, with 14 bases sitting between them. The CDR3 is 14 residues long. CDR1 is PRHDT and CDR2 is FYEKMQ in the germline V gene (reference sequence). The CDR3 DNA reads as TGTGCCAGCAACTCTGGGGGAACGAACTATGGCTACACCTTC. It encodes CASNSGGTNYGYTF.

This chain connects TRBV9 to TRBJ1-2, with D hard to call. The V and J ends lost 3 bases and 0 bases respectively, with 9 bases between them. The length of the CDR3 is 14 residues. Germline CDR1 SGDLS, CDR2 YYNGEE. The CDR3 DNA reads TGTGCCAGCAGCGCCGGGTCGGCTAACTATGGCTACACCTTC. Translating gives CASSAGSANYGYTF.

V and J are TRBV10-3 and TRBJ1-1; no clear D. Germline CDR1 and CDR2: ENHRY and SYGVKD. Trimming left V 7 bases short and J 0 bases short, with 9 bases between. This CDR3 has 13 residues. The CDR3: CAINRDMNTEAFF. The DNA for the CDR3 is TGTGCCATCAACAGAGATATGAACACTGAAGCTTTCTTT.

The V gene is TRBV19, the J gene TRBJ2-7; 12 positions agree with TRBD2. Per germline, CDR1 LNHDA and CDR2 SQIVND (reference sequence). The V and J ends lost 5 bases and 3 bases, in that order; junction bases with no gene match: 8. This CDR3 is built from 16 residues. Here the CDR3 DNA reads TGTGCCAGTAGTTCCGATGGACTAGCGGGAAGCTACGAGCAGTACTTC. Its protein product is CASSSDGLAGSYEQYF.

In DNA, the CDR3 is TGTGCCAGCAGCTTAGTGTCTGGGGCAGATACGCAGTATTTT. Its protein is CASSLVSGADTQYF. The chain combines TRBV11-3 with TRBJ2-3; the D is unclear. Germline CDR1 is SGHNT and CDR2 is YENEEA. Trimming left V 1 base short and J 4 bases short, with 9 bases between. The CDR3 has 14 residues. The full variable domain, in which reference TRBV11-3 and TRBJ2-3 provide the parts outside the CDR3, is EAGVVQSPRYKIIEKKQPVAFWCNPISGHNTLYWYLQNLGQGPELLIRYENEEAVDDSQLPKDRFSAERLKGVDSTLKIQPAELGDSAVYLCASSLVSGADTQYFGPGTRLTVL.

The chain carries TRBV11-3 and TRBJ2-7; 11 bases are a match to TRBD1. CDR1 and CDR2 from the germline V gene are SGHNT and YENEEA. The CDR3 has 15 amino acids. V lost 5 bases, J lost 6 bases, and 9 bases stayed unmatched. The CDR3 sequence: CASSETGTGGSEQYF. CDR3 nucleotide sequence: TGTGCCAGCAGCGAAACCGGGACAGGGGGTAGCGAGCAGTACTTC.

This clone showed up just a few times. V is TRBV5-4 and J is TRBJ1-2, with TRBD1 identical over 7 bases. The CDR3 is 14 residues long. Trimming removed 2 bases from V and 3 bases from J; junction bases left unmatched: 4. CDR1 and CDR2 (germline): SGHNT, YYREEE (reference sequence). Written as DNA, the CDR3 is TGTGCCAGCAGCTTTGGGACAGCAGACTATGGCTACACCTTC. This sequence encodes CASSFGTADYGYTF. Full variable domain (missing parts from reference TRBV5-4 and TRBJ1-2): ETGVTQSPTHLIKTRGQQVTLRCSSQSGHNTVSWYQQALGQGPQFIFQYYREEENGRGNFPPRFSGLQFPNYSSELNVNALELDDSALYLCASSFGTADYGYTFGSGTRLTVV.

The gene calls are TRBV7-6 and TRBJ2-1; no reliable D call. Trimming shortened V by 5 bases and J by 8 bases, and 16 bases separated the two germline ends. This CDR3 has 14 amino acids. In germline, CDR1 is SGHVS, CDR2 FNYEAQ. The CDR3 loop is CASSPLPNLDEQFF. The CDR3 nucleotides are TGTGCCAGCAGCCCTCTTCCGAACCTGGATGAGCAGTTCTTC.

This clone was counted once. V usage is TRBV21-1 and J usage is TRBJ2-7; TRBD2, the table's D call, lacks a check against the DNA. TRBV21-1 is a recognized pseudogene. The CDR3 is 12 residues long. The CDR3 sequence: CAYPMRADEQYF. CDR3 coding DNA: TGTGCCTACCCGATGAGAGCGGACGAGCAGTACTTC.

The chain has TRBV6-5 and TRBJ2-1; D is ambiguous. Germline V CDR1 and CDR2: MNHEY, SVGAGI. This CDR3 spans 15 amino acids. V dropped 6 bases and J dropped 0 bases, with 12 bases sitting between them. The CDR3 here is CASRRSLSSYNEQFF. CDR3 DNA sequence: TGTGCCAGCAGACGATCATTAAGCTCCTACAATGAGCAGTTCTTC.

The table lists this clone with a few counts. The gene calls are TRBV29-1 and TRBJ2-3; 12 nucleotides match TRBD2. Per the germline V gene, CDR1 is SQVTM and CDR2 is ANQGSEA. CDR3 length: 15 amino acids. J gave up 5 bases and V 7 bases, and 10 bases lay outside the gene matches. DNA of the CDR3: TGCAGCGCCGTACATCTGGGACTAGCGGGAGATACGCAGTATTTT. The encoded protein is CSAVHLGLAGDTQYF.

The V gene is TRBV9, the J gene TRBJ1-4; D is possibly TRBD1 (5 bases). This CDR3 is 13 amino acids long. The ends were cut back, 3 bases at V and 8 bases at J, with 11 bases in the middle. The germline CDR1 and CDR2 sequences are SGDLS and YYNGEE. In DNA form, the CDR3 reads TGTGCCAGCAGCGGTAGGGGAAAAGAAAAACTGTTTTTT. Translation gives CASSGRGKEKLFF.

This clone was observed a few times. J is TRBJ2-7 and V is TRBV25-1; 13 positions match TRBD2. CDR1 is MGHDK and CDR2 is SYGVNS in the germline V gene. V lost 7 bases to trimming and J lost 2 bases; unmatched junction nucleotides: 2. The CDR3 spans 14 residues. The CDR3: CASTLAGGPYEQYF. The CDR3 DNA follows: TGTGCCAGCACACTAGCGGGAGGGCCCTACGAGCAGTACTTC.